This paragraph covers one T cell receptor beta chain sequence. What it recognizes is unknown. Trimming pared 0 bases from V and 5 bases from J, leaving 9 bases between. This CDR3 region has 14 residues. Per the germline V gene, CDR1 is SGHRS and CDR2 is YFSETQ. The table came from immunoSEQ multiplex PCR; TCRdb's copy has only in-frame clones and leaves some out. The sample shows over 55,000 clones, 83% of them seen only once. This entry belongs to a study of OX40 agonist ivuxolimab in advanced cancers. Across the study: Patients assigned to dose escalation were diagnosed with hepatocellular carcinoma, melanoma, renal cell or head and neck cancer. People who had prior anti-PD-1, anti-PD-L1 or anti-CTLA-4 therapy could take part, and 40% had some. Findings and limits, study-wide: The specificity for antigen of the expanded peripheral T cells was not determined.

The source of this sequence is an adult with an advanced solid tumor such as melanoma, head and neck, liver or kidney cancer. The J gene is TRBJ2-1, the V gene TRBV5-1, with D possibly being TRBD2 (6 bases). The sequences come from CD4+ or CD8+ T cells sorted from blood, collected in a trial of the OX40 agonist ivuxolimab. CDR3 coding DNA: TGCGCCAGCAGCTTGGGGGCGGGAAACAATGAGCAGTTCTTC. Translating it yields CASSLGAGNNEQFF.